The entry below describes one T cell receptor (beta chain). This clonotype was detected many times. The specificity of this receptor is unknown. No qualities accompany the bases; no much larger clone lies one base away. The trim is 0 bases for V and 0 bases for J, with a gap of 14 bases between the germline ends. CDR1 and CDR2 are drawn from the germline V gene (reference sequence): DFQATT, SNEGSKA. Its CDR3 holds 16 amino acids, cysteine through phenylalanine. The kept DNA is CDR3 alone, 48 bases in frame from the first base. This sample is part of a study of Graves' ophthalmopathy and Graves' hyperthyroidism (dated by TCRdb to 2016 to 2018). In the study overall: Peripheral blood samples were taken at the time of initial diagnosis, before any treatment was given. The study used signatures of the TCR beta repertoire to tell Graves' ophthalmopathy apart from Graves' hyperthyroidism and to predict which patients would progress to ophthalmopathy. In total, over 130 blood samples were TCR-sequenced: under 45 ophthalmopathy, some 75 hyperthyroidism and some 17 hyperthyroidism-to-ophthalmopathy patients. A discovery set of 100 patients (about 45 ophthalmopathy, 60 or so stable hyperthyroidism) was enrolled to explore V-J signatures distinguishing ophthalmopathy from hyperthyroidism. The independent validation cohort included 20 or so hyperthyroidism patients plus 17 patients who later progressed from hyperthyroidism to ophthalmopathy. In six hyperthyroidism patients, the T-cell repertoire of thyroid tissue was compared with the T-cell repertoire of blood. After sampling, hyperthyroidism patients received methimazole starting at 30 mg daily, and ophthalmopathy patients received high-dose intravenous methylprednisolone. The 100 or so discovery patients were randomly split 7:3 into training and test sets. The investigation overall reported the following: In validation, the model predicted ophthalmopathy progression with roughly 68% sensitivity and 72% to 80% specificity; roughly 12 predicted patients were CT-confirmed with GO in a median of 6.5 months. Most expanded thyroid clonotypes with frequency above 0.001 were also detected in blood, suggesting blood repertoires may reflect the thyroid immune response. In cross-validation, the 13-signature model distinguished ophthalmopathy from stable hyperthyroidism with around 90% sensitivity and about 81% specificity, while in the test set the corresponding values were around 79% and 71%. Sample size was not statistically predetermined, and group allocation was not concealed from the investigators.

Hyperthyroidism was defined as stable when no progression to ophthalmopathy occurred within 18 months of follow-up. Patients with hyperthyroidism were aged 18 to 65 years, had been newly diagnosed, and had a disease duration of less than 2 months. Patients with other autoimmune diseases, uncontrolled infections, pregnancy or lactation were excluded from the study. Diagnosis was based on clinical symptoms, serum thyroxine, TRAb, thyroid ultrasound and orbital computed tomography. Using Ficoll-Paque density gradient centrifugation, PBMCs were isolated from about 9.2 ml of fresh peripheral blood. Total RNA was extracted using Trizol reagent, and RNA quality was checked on an Agilent 2100 Bioanalyzer. For repertoire sequencing, the TCR beta CDR3 regions were amplified from RNA transcripts. The first round was an RT-PCR using HTBI primers with the Qiagen OneStep RT-PCR kit, and this first round was followed by a second-round multiplex PCR, then size selection and purification. Sequencing of the libraries was carried out on an Illumina HiSeq2000 in paired-end mode with 100 bp reads. Per the source publication's procedure: SOAPnuke was used to process the reads, removing any read that contained adapters or uncalled bases, had a mean Phred below 15, or lacked an exact match to the constant primer or identifier. High-quality paired reads were merged with COPE v1.2.5. Clonotypes were defined as unique nucleotide sequences and were aligned to IMGT TRB V, D and J references using MiTCR v1.1. Analysis was restricted to V-J combinations with a frequency above 0.0001, which covered 99.2% of repertoires. For each V-J combination, a TCR clonal expansion and chaos score was defined as F50 clonal expansion divided by the chaos observed in the TCRdist matrix. Features were reduced by Welch's t-statistics and random forest to over 10 V-J combinations, which fed a naive Bayes classifier. The Morisita-Horn index was used to measure how similar the thyroid and blood repertoires were. In TCRdb, the public reads were trimmed at Q25 with fastp and aligned with MiXCR, with productive beta chains retained. Every distinct CDR3 protein forms one entry, paired with its most common genes and DNA. The V and J calls, along with clone size, are taken from TCRdb and not from the paper's own processing. The table for this sample lists about 620,000 distinct CDR3 sequences; around a fifth of them were counted only once. Roughly 6.9% of the sample is in the top ten clones.

The TCR comes from a woman under 30 with stable Graves' hyperthyroidism. Some clones in this sample may be carry-over from other donors' samples. Donor details come from another sample of the same person, matched by shared clones. The receptor chain draws on TRBV20-1 and TRBJ1-1, and possibly TRBD1, on 5 matching bases. Sequenced: peripheral blood. CDR3 protein: CSARDHEQVMNTEAFF. The nucleotide sequence reads TGCAGTGCTAGAGACCACGAACAGGTAATGAACACTGAAGCTTTCTTT.